This T cell receptor (beta chain) was obtained from a study of response to subunit inactivated influenza vaccine. V lost 5 bases to trimming and J lost 7 bases; unmatched junction nucleotides: 13. The CDR3 runs to 16 residues. The V gene's germline CDR1 is SGHVS and CDR2 FQNEAQ. TCRdb independently ran MiXCR on the RT-PCR reads; one entry per CDR3 protein. The sample comprises 550,000 to 800,000 distinct CDR3 sequences, 15% to 19% of which are singletons, and roughly 12% rests with the top ten. Notes on this clonotype: The antigen is undetermined.

Study-level findings and limits: Few new T cells, the authors suggested, are recruited by each seasonal influenza vaccination.

This clonotype originated in a man between 45 and 60 years old who received an inactivated influenza vaccine. The sequenced sample was PBMCs from blood, obtained roughly 12 days after vaccination. This chain joins TRBV7-8 and TRBJ1-4, with TRBD1 identical over 7 bases. The CDR3 reads CASSTTHRGGSEKLFF. The CDR3 DNA reads as TGTGCCAGCAGCACCACTCACAGGGGTGGTAGTGAAAAACTGTTTTTT. Full variable domain (outside the CDR3, taken from reference TRBV7-8 and TRBJ1-4): GAGVSQSPRYKVAKRGQDVALRCDPISGHVSLFWYQQALGQGPEFLTYFQNEAQLDKSGLPSDRFFAERPEGSVSTLKIQRTQQEDSAVYLCASSTTHRGGSEKLFFGSGTQLSVL.